This T cell receptor (beta chain) was identified during a study of T cell repertoires in cytomegalovirus infection. Study background: Public TCR beta signature analysis indicated the presence of both CMV infection and matching HLA type. Whole-study results and caveats: Summed frequency of shared TCR beta families picked out CMV carriers who also had the relevant HLA. Dominating the ex vivo response were TCR beta clonotypes that were CMV-specific and HLA-C-restricted.

MiXCR was run by TCRdb on the reads, yielding one entry per CDR3 protein. The repertoire holds fewer than 350,000 distinct CDR3 sequences, with more than 8% as singletons. As regards this clonotype: What it recognizes is unknown.

The clonotype comes from a human donor in good health (CMV status not recorded). Some clones in this sample may be carry-over from other donors' samples. Sample: PBMCs.

The CDR3 reads CSVGTLSYEQYF. In DNA form, the CDR3 reads TGCAGCGTTGGGACACTATCCTACGAGCAGTACTTC. The chain joins TRBV29-1 to TRBJ2-7; D may be TRBD1 (5 bases). V was clipped by 4 bases and J by 1 base, with 8 bases between them. The CDR3 length is 12 residues. Looked up from germline, CDR1 is SQVTM and CDR2 is ANQGSEA.